This TCR beta chain was identified during a study of beta chain features in type 1 diabetes. V was pared by 1 base and J by 8 bases, with 15 bases between. The CDR3 loop spans 14 amino acids. The V gene's germline CDR1 is SGHRS and CDR2 YFSETQ. The entirety of the isolated RNA underwent reverse transcription, so expressed TCRB transcripts were sequenced. This table comes from immunoSEQ multiplex PCR, and its TCRdb copy is limited to in-frame clones, with some not included. This sample has a few hundred thousand clones, with 30% found just once. The table lists this clone with a few counts. The specimen was naive CD4+ T cells from blood. This sequence was found in a man aged 18 to 35 in good health. The gene calls are TRBV5-1 and TRBJ1-2; perhaps TRBD1 as D (6 bases). The CDR3 region is CASSLSAGDHGYTF. The CDR3 DNA reads as TGCGCCAGCAGCTTGTCCGCAGGGGACCACGGCTACACCTTC.